The clone carrying this T cell receptor (beta chain) was observed a single time. The antigen is undetermined. This record comes from a study of beta chain features in type 1 diabetes. The CDR3 runs 17 residues. CDR1 is SGHRS and CDR2 is YFSETQ in the germline V gene. J lost 0 bases, V lost 0 bases, and 5 bases had no gene match. Expressed TCRB transcripts were sequenced after all isolated RNA was converted to cDNA. Generated by immunoSEQ multiplex PCR, the TCRdb table keeps only in-frame clones and is missing some. This table has approximately 340,000 clones, more than 13% appearing once. Sorting gave populations that all exceeded 98% purity. Study-wide results and caveats: Patients showed naive, central memory and Treg TCRB repertoires that appeared more similar than those of healthy donors. The cDNA sequencing approach could over-represent high-TCR-expressing cells.

The chain links TRBV5-1 to TRBJ2-1; TRBD2 agrees at 8 bases. The sequence was obtained from a young woman in good health. The sequencing sample was made of naive CD4+ T cells from blood. Here the CDR3 reads CASSLGSGGSSYNEQFF. The CDR3 DNA is TGCGCCAGCAGCTTGGGTTCGGGAGGGAGCTCCTACAATGAGCAGTTCTTC.